This T cell receptor beta chain is from a study of cytomegalovirus exposure and HLA in healthy donors. Study summary: The 90 to 150 validation repertoires, a later analysis reported, used the same platform as the 700 or so repertoires from the first cohort. Study results and limitations: Most TCR sequences proved rare, with some public TCRs found in many donors. First-cohort TCR clusters tended to co-occur in the 130 or so validation repertoires, a later analysis found.

Comments on this clone: Its antigen is as yet unknown.

The method was immunoSEQ multiplex PCR; TCRdb's version includes in-frame clones alone and lacks a portion of them. The sample lists roughly 200,000 clones, around 80% occurring once. Looked up from germline, CDR1 is KGHSH and CDR2 is LQKENI. The CDR3 has 15 residues. The J segment lost 3 bases and the V segment lost 0 bases, leaving 3 bases of the junction unmatched. V is TRBV18 and J is TRBJ1-1; 8 nucleotides agree with TRBD1. Sample: PBMCs. The TCR sequence derives from a woman aged 25 to 39 in good health and CMV-seronegative. This chain's CDR3 is CASSPPGTGYTEAFF. As DNA, the CDR3 is TGTGCCAGCTCACCACCCGGGACAGGCTACACTGAAGCTTTCTTT.